This T cell receptor beta chain was identified in a study of CD8+ T cells in alopecia areata. In the study overall: The investigators scored severity in treated patients by the percentage of affected scalp area.

Points from the study as a whole: Administration of tofacitinib significantly diminished scalp clonality and expanded CD8+ clones within the top 100. Lesional scalp, notably in alopecia totalis/universalis, had clonality above that of normal scalp.

Stated treatment: oral pan-JAK inhibitor, 5-10 mg twice daily. Peripheral blood and lesional scalp punch biopsies came from alopecia areata patients. RNA was isolated and reverse transcribed to cDNA, the sequencing template. Sequencing used immunoSEQ multiplex PCR; TCRdb keeps in-frame clones, though not all of them. The table lists fewer than 350,000 clones, nearly 60% of them singletons. In the case of this clone: What it binds is not known.

The V gene lost 1 base and the J gene lost 4 bases, with 16 bases spanning the gap. Germline-derived CDR1 and CDR2 are SQVTM and ANQGSEA. The CDR3 runs to 15 residues. This sequence was found in a human donor with alopecia areata. The starting material was CD4+ T cells sorted from blood, obtained at week 24, from a patient treated with tofacitinib. V gene TRBV29-1 combines with J gene TRBJ1-1; no definite D call. CDR3 sequence reads: CSVEAYAPTTTEAFF. The CDR3 DNA reads as TGCAGCGTTGAAGCGTACGCTCCAACGACCACTGAAGCTTTCTTT. Drawing the rest from reference TRBV29-1 and TRBJ1-1, the complete variable domain is SAVISQKPSRDICQRGTSLTIQCQVDSQVTMMFWYRQQPGQSLTLIATANQGSEATYESGFVIDKFPISRPNLTFSTLTVSNMSPEDSSIYLCSVEAYAPTTTEAFFGQGTRLTVV.